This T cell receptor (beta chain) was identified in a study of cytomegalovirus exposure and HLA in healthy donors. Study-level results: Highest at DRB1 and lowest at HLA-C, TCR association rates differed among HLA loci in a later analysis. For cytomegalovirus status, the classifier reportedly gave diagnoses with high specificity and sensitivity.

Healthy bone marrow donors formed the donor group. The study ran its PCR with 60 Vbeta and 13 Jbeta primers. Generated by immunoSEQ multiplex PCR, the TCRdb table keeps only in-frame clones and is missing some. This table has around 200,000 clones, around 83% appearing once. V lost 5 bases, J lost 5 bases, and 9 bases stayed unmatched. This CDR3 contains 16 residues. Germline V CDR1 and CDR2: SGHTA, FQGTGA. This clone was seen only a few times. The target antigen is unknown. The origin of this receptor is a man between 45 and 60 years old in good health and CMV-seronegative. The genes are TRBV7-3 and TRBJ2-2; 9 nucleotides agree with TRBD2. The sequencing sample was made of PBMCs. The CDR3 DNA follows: TGTGCCAGCAGCCGGACTATGACTAGCGGAACCGGGGAGCTGTTTTTT. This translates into CASSRTMTSGTGELFF.